One T cell receptor beta chain is described in this entry. What it binds is unknown. The data originate from a study of T-cell reconstitution after alpha-beta-depleted transplantation in children. This CDR3 has 16 amino acids. V gave up 4 bases and J gave up 1 base; unmatched junction bases: 9. Germline V lookup: CDR1 MGHRA, CDR2 YSYEKL. General study points: Some patients' high day-60 TCRbeta diversity was attributed to recipient cells surviving conditioning. After transplant, at about two months, alpha-beta T cells were reportedly derived from several hundred expanded graft clones.

Molecular barcoding with unique molecular identifiers was used for the TCRbeta library. MiXCR, applied by TCRdb to the PCR reads, yields one record per CDR3 protein. The data show more than 300,000 distinct CDR3 sequences, about 16% seen once. This chain joins TRBV4-1 and TRBJ2-7; 8 bases align to TRBD2. This receptor was identified in a male patient aged 2 to 10 who had a stem cell transplant for acute lymphoblastic leukemia, so the T cells may come from the graft donor. The specimen comprised PBMCs, mostly from graft donor cells, sampled 360 days after TCRalphabeta/CD19-depleted stem cell transplant. The CDR3 DNA follows: TGCGCCAGCAGCCGAGTTCCGGGACTAGTGTCCTACGAGCAGTACTTC. Translated: CASSRVPGLVSYEQYF.